One and the same sample provided the 20 T cell receptor beta chains below, sequenced in a study of blood T cell repertoires in COVID-19. Here immunoSEQ multiplex PCR was the method, and the copy in TCRdb shows in-frame clones only, minus some. The top ten clones hold about 10% of a sample with under 150,000 clones, about 88% of them seen once. Sequencing was performed on peripheral blood. Every receptor here comes from a man aged 50-60 years with active or convalescent COVID-19.

The V gene is TRBV27, the J gene TRBJ2-2; a weak D match, TRBD1 (6 bases). The V gene lost 6 bases and the J gene lost 2 bases, with 13 bases spanning the gap. CDR1 is MNHEY and CDR2 is SMNVEV in the germline V gene (reference sequence). The CDR3 is 15 amino acids. The CDR3 loop is CASRKGQINTGELFF. The CDR3 region has the DNA TGTGCCAGCAGAAAGGGACAAATAAACACCGGGGAGCTGTTTTTT.

The chain recombines TRBV4-3 with TRBJ2-1; 7 nucleotides align to TRBD1. This CDR3 has 16 residues. V trimming: 6 bases; J trimming: 0 bases; junction bases outside the gene matches: 8. Per the germline V gene, CDR1 is LGHNA and CDR2 is YSLEER. The CDR3 reads CASRGGGPSSYNEQFF. The CDR3 DNA reads TGCGCCAGCAGAGGGGGCGGGCCGAGCTCCTACAATGAGCAGTTCTTC.

The chain couples TRBV5-4 to TRBJ1-1, with a weak D call TRBD1 (5 bases). Trimming left V 3 bases short and J 7 bases short, with 10 bases between. From germline, CDR1 is SGHNT and CDR2 YYREEE (reference sequence). The CDR3 runs to 12 residues. The CDR3 here is CASSSDRLEAFF. The DNA of the CDR3 is TGTGCCAGCAGCTCAGACAGACTTGAAGCTTTCTTT.

Comment on this clone: Other DNA sequences in the sample encode the same CDR3. This chain uses TRBV28 with TRBJ2-1; no definite D call. V was trimmed by 5 bases and J by 0 bases, leaving 5 bases between them. The CDR3 is 13 amino acids. CDR1 and CDR2 from the germline V gene are MDHEN and SYDVKM. The CDR3 here is CASSTGSYNEQFF. CDR3 in DNA: TGTGCCAGCAGTACCGGCTCCTACAATGAGCAGTTCTTC.

The chain carries TRBV28 and TRBJ2-5; 10 bases agree with TRBD1. The CDR3 has 15 amino acids. J lost 5 bases, V lost 6 bases, and 9 bases had no gene match. Germline CDR1 is MDHEN and CDR2 is SYDVKM. The CDR3 DNA reads as TGTGCCAGCAGCACCGGGACAGGGGTGGGGGAGACCCAGTACTTC. As protein: CASSTGTGVGETQYF.

The chain is built from TRBV19 and TRBJ1-6; possible D gene TRBD1, 6 bases. CDR3 length: 15 residues. V was cut by 6 bases and J by 4 bases, with 13 bases left in between. Germline loops: CDR1 LNHDA, CDR2 SQIVND (reference sequence). This CDR3 is CASRVDSKYNSPLHF. CDR3 in DNA: TGTGCCAGTAGGGTGGACAGCAAATATAATTCACCCCTCCACTTT.

This chain joins TRBV4-1 and TRBJ1-4, with D perhaps matching TRBD1 (6 bases). In germline, CDR1 is MGHRA, CDR2 YSYEKL. Trimming cost V 5 bases and J 0 bases, with 22 bases left between them. The CDR3 totals 19 residues. The CDR3 reads CASSYGQFLVSSTNEKLFF. In DNA form, the CDR3 reads TGCGCCAGCAGCTACGGACAGTTCCTAGTCTCATCAACTAATGAAAAACTGTTTTTT.

The chain combines TRBV6-5 with TRBJ2-3, with TRBD2 matching over 10 bases. Germline CDR1 and CDR2: MNHEY and SVGAGI. This CDR3 comprises 15 residues. After removal of 11 bases from V and 5 bases from J, the junction contained 13 bases not matched to a gene. CDR3 residues: CASRPPSGSIDTQYF. The CDR3, as DNA: TGTGCCTCCCGGCCCCCTAGCGGGAGTATAGATACGCAGTATTTT.

This clone was seen once. The V and J genes are TRBV19 and TRBJ2-2, with a weak D call TRBD2 (6 bases). The ends were cut back, 7 bases at V and 0 bases at J, with 15 bases in the middle. The germline gives CDR1 LNHDA, CDR2 SQIVND (reference sequence). This CDR3 is built from 16 residues. CDR3 amino acids: CASNGGAGSNTGELFF. Here the CDR3 DNA reads TGTGCCAGTAACGGGGGAGCGGGCTCGAACACCGGGGAGCTGTTTTTT.

The rearrangement joins TRBV7-8 to TRBJ2-6; D ambiguous. The CDR3 loop spans 15 amino acids. Germline CDR1 reads SGHVS; CDR2 reads FQNEAQ. Trimming stripped 6 bases from V and 0 bases from J, with 9 bases between. CDR3 nucleotides: TGTGCCAGCAGGAGACGGAGCTCTGGGGCCAACGTCCTGACTTTC. Translated, it gives CASRRRSSGANVLTF.

The rearrangement links TRBV29-1 to TRBJ2-3; TRBD2 matches 11 bases. V trimming: 7 bases; J trimming: 0 bases; junction bases outside the gene matches: 6. Germline loops: CDR1 SQVTM, CDR2 ANQGSEA. CDR3 size: 15 residues. The CDR3 region is CSATTSGRSTDTQYF. The CDR3 DNA is TGCAGCGCCACAACTAGCGGGAGAAGCACAGATACGCAGTATTTT.

This chain connects TRBV27 to TRBJ1-1; 9 bases agree with TRBD1. This CDR3 is 15 amino acids long. The ends lost 6 bases at V and 5 bases at J; junction bases unmatched: 10. Germline values: CDR1 MNHEY, CDR2 SMNVEV (reference sequence). CDR3 bases: TGTGCCAGCAGGCCCAAACAGGGGGCTAGGACTGAAGCTTTCTTT. It is translated as CASRPKQGARTEAFF.

V gene TRBV4-2 combines with J gene TRBJ2-1, with D maybe TRBD2 (6 bases). Per the germline V gene, CDR1 is LGHNA and CDR2 is YNFKEQ. CDR3 length: 18 amino acids. The V and J ends lost 2 bases and 6 bases respectively, with 23 bases between them. CDR3 coding DNA: TGTGCCAGCAGCCAAAGTGGCCGGGACTCCTTTCGGGTCAATGAGCAGTTCTTC. Protein product: CASSQSGRDSFRVNEQFF.

The V and J genes are TRBV5-1 and TRBJ2-3; possibly TRBD1 for D (5 bases). Trimming took 0 bases from V and 2 from J, leaving 16 bases between them. From germline, CDR1 is SGHRS and CDR2 YFSETQ. The CDR3 is made up of 17 amino acids. The CDR3 loop is CASSLVVAGPLTDTQYF. CDR3 nucleotide sequence: TGCGCCAGCAGCTTGGTGGTGGCAGGGCCCCTCACAGATACGCAGTATTTT.

Many counts were recorded for this clone. The V gene is TRBV6-1, the J gene TRBJ2-7; 9 bases are a match to TRBD2. The germline V gene has CDR1 MNHNS and CDR2 SASEGT. The trim removed 2 bases at V and 5 bases at J, leaving 10 bases unmatched. The CDR3 contains 16 residues. The CDR3 is CASSETEAGGPHEQYF. CDR3 coding DNA: TGTGCCAGCAGTGAAACGGAAGCGGGAGGACCCCACGAGCAGTACTTC.

V is TRBV9 and J is TRBJ1-3, with 7 bases aligning to TRBD1. The CDR3 runs to 18 residues. Looked up from germline, CDR1 is SGDLS and CDR2 is YYNGEE. Trimming cost V 3 bases and J 0 bases; bases outside gene matches: 12. CDR3 DNA: TGTGCCAGCAGCGCCACGTCCCGGGACAGCCTCTCTGGAAACACCATATATTTT. This gives the protein CASSATSRDSLSGNTIYF.

This sequence joins TRBV13 and TRBJ1-3, with 8 bases aligning to TRBD1. Germline CDR1 is PRHDT and CDR2 is FYEKMQ (reference sequence). With 5 bases clipped from V and 0 bases from J, the junction kept 9 bases outside the gene matches. The CDR3 is 17 amino acids. The CDR3 bases are TGTGCCAGCAGCGTCCTGACAGGGGCCAACTCTGGAAACACCATATATTTT. This gives the protein CASSVLTGANSGNTIYF. The entire variable domain, with the rest obtained from reference TRBV13 and TRBJ1-3, is as follows: AAGVIQSPRHLIKEKRETATLKCYPIPRHDTVYWYQQGPGQDPQFLISFYEKMQSDKGSIPDRFSAQQFSDYHSELNMSSLELGDSALYFCASSVLTGANSGNTIYFGEGSWLTVV.

V is TRBV11-2 and J is TRBJ2-3; 13 bases are shared with TRBD2. Germline CDR1 reads SGHAT; CDR2 reads FQNNGV. The CDR3 is made up of 16 amino acids. With 5 bases clipped from V and 6 bases from J, the junction kept 8 bases outside the gene matches. The CDR3 reads CASSRLLAGGPDTQYF. Written as DNA, the CDR3 is TGTGCCAGCAGCCGCTTACTAGCGGGAGGGCCGGATACGCAGTATTTT.

The genes are TRBV5-1 and TRBJ1-2; a possible D gene is TRBD1 (6 bases). CDR1 is SGHRS and CDR2 is YFSETQ in the germline V gene. This CDR3 is 14 amino acids long. Deletions cut 5 bases from V and 2 bases from J, with 13 bases between. This CDR3 reads CASRDTQGNYGYTF. The CDR3 DNA reads TGCGCCAGCAGGGATACCCAGGGGAACTATGGCTACACCTTC.

The V call is TRBV6-5, the J call TRBJ1-5; D perhaps matches TRBD1 (5 bases). The CDR3 is 15 residues long. The germline CDR1 and CDR2 sequences are MNHEY and SVGAGI. The V and J ends lost 6 bases and 3 bases respectively, with 15 bases between them. The CDR3 reads CASRPPGGANQPQHF. The CDR3 DNA reads as TGTGCCAGCAGGCCCCCGGGGGGTGCCAATCAGCCCCAGCATTTT.